Here is one TCR beta chain with its context. Its antigen is still unknown. Germline V CDR1 and CDR2: SGHRS, YFSETQ. V lost 4 bases and J lost 6, with 19 bases in between. The CDR3 loop spans 15 amino acids. The data originate from a study of cytomegalovirus exposure and HLA in healthy donors. Study-level points and caveats: In an earlier analysis, most TCR beta V segments were productive about 87% or about 30% of the time. There were some public TCRs occurring in many donors, but most TCR sequences were rare.

The PCR ran on 60 Vbeta and 13 Jbeta primers. The table came from immunoSEQ multiplex PCR; TCRdb's copy has only in-frame clones and leaves some out. The sample data list about 200,000 clones. The receptor's source is a man younger than 45 in good health and CMV-seronegative. The rearrangement links TRBV5-1 to TRBJ1-1; no firm D call. The sequenced sample consisted of PBMCs. The CDR3 nucleotides read TGCGCCAGCAGCAACCACTCCTTAAGAGGCGCTGAAGCTTTCTTT. Translated: CASSNHSLRGAEAFF.